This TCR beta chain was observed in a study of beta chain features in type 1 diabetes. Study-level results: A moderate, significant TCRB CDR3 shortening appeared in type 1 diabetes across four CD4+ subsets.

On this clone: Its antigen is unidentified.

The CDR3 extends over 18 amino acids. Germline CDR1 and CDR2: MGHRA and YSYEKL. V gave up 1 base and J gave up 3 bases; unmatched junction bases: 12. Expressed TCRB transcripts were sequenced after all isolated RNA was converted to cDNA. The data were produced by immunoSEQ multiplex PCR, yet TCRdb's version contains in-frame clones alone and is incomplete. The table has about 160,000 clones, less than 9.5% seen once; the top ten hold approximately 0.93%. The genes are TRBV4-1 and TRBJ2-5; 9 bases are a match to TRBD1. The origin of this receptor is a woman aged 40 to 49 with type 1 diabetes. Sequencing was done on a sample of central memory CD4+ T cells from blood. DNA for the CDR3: TGCGCCAGCAGCCAAGCGGCAGTAGACAGGGGGGTCAAAGAGACCCAGTACTTC. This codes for CASSQAAVDRGVKETQYF.